Detailed here is one T cell receptor (beta chain). The antigen remains unidentified. The sample belongs to a study of blood T cells in healthy people across ages. The study, taken as a whole, reports: Conclusively comparing naive with antigen-experienced cells was impossible with unsorted PBMCs.

The CDR3 covers 16 residues. Germline V gene data show CDR1 as SGHVS and CDR2 as FNYEAQ. V was shortened by 5 bases and J by 0 bases, with 16 bases between the two germline ends. Each sample yielded at least 6 million isolated PBMCs. For the second PCR, which ran for about 7 to 11 cycles, a sample-barcoded 5' primer and a J-beta primer mix were used. A tag from a template-switch adaptor with 12 random nucleotides marked each cDNA molecule. MiXCR was run by TCRdb on the 5' RACE reads, yielding one entry per CDR3 protein. This table holds roughly 1,000,000 distinct CDR3 sequences, around 27% found once. The same specimen was also included in a second study, on T cells of mothers and their children.

What was sequenced was blood. This TCR derives from a girl aged 2-9 years in good health. This sequence joins TRBV7-6 and TRBJ1-1; D is perhaps TRBD1 (5 bases). As DNA, the CDR3 is TGTGCCAGCAGCCCGACCTCAGACAGAATGAACACTGAAGCTTTCTTT. It translates to CASSPTSDRMNTEAFF. Full variable domain (missing parts from reference TRBV7-6 and TRBJ1-1): GAGVSQSPRYKVTKRGQDVALRCDPISGHVSLYWYRQALGQGPEFLTYFNYEAQQDKSGLPNDRFSAERPEGSISTLTIQRTEQRDSAMYRCASSPTSDRMNTEAFFGQGTRLTVV.